This TCR beta chain was identified during a study of T-cell reconstitution after alpha-beta-depleted transplantation in children. The V gene lost 0 bases and the J gene lost 6 bases, with 6 bases spanning the gap. The CDR3 runs 12 residues. CDR1 SGHTS and CDR2 YDEGEE come from the germline V gene. As it was prepared, the TCRbeta library received unique molecular identifiers. TCRdb passed the PCR reads through MiXCR, listing each CDR3 protein once. The table has around 78,000 distinct CDR3 sequences, over 12% seen once. Notes on the study in general: It was newly produced T cells that mostly accounted for T-cell counts and diversity one year after transplant. Reportedly, alpha-beta T cells present about two months post-transplant originated from several hundred expanded clones of graft origin.

Ten or more counts support this clonotype. Its specificity is not known. The sample in question was PBMCs, mostly from graft donor cells, obtained 180 days after TCRalphabeta/CD19-depleted stem cell transplant. This clonotype originated in a male patient under 10 years old who had a stem cell transplant for acute lymphoblastic leukemia, so the T cells may come from the graft donor. The chain carries TRBV5-8 and TRBJ1-1; D ambiguous. Here the CDR3 DNA reads TGTGCCAGCAGCTTGGAAGGGCCTGAAGCTTTCTTT. It is translated as CASSLEGPEAFF.